Presented here are 25 T cell receptor beta chains from one specimen sequenced in a study of blood T cells in healthy people across ages. Next came a second PCR, run for about 7 to 12 cycles, which used a sample-barcoded 5' primer along with a J-beta primer mix. From the 5' RACE reads, TCRdb called clonotypes with MiXCR, one entry per CDR3 protein. The data hold about 640,000 distinct CDR3 sequences, with approximately 59% observed a single time. Source material: blood. The receptors shown here come from a man between 60 and 75 years old in good health.

With respect to this clonotype: The germline gene is not matched at one end of the junction; a read error may be the cause. The J gene is TRBJ2-1, the V gene TRBV12-3 or TRBV12-4; weak D call: TRBD1 (5 bases). This CDR3 has 12 amino acids. CDR3 amino acids: CTSSAQGYEQFF. The CDR3 nucleotides read TGTACCAGCAGTGCGCAGGGCTATGAGCAGTTCTTC.

Note on this clonotype: At one of its ends the junction is not consistent with the germline gene, which may arise from a read error. CDR3 sequence: CAGSYSAGKGYIQYF. In nucleotides, the CDR3 is TGTGCCGGCAGTTACTCCGCAGGGAAAGGCTACATTCAGTACTTC. This chain joins TRBV6-5 and TRBJ2-7; maybe TRBD1 (5 bases). The DNA end lines up better with TRBJ2-4; the J call may be wrong. The CDR3 runs 15 residues. Germline CDR1 and CDR2: MNHEY and SVGAGI.

This clonotype was picked up a small number of times. The rearrangement joins TRBV4-1 to TRBJ2-7; tentative D call: TRBD2 (6 bases). The CDR3 is made up of 16 amino acids. In germline, CDR1 is MGHRA, CDR2 YSYEKL. V lost 0 bases to trimming and J lost 2 bases, with 14 bases between them. CDR3 bases: TGCGCCAGCAGCCAAGATGCGGCAGGGACTCCCTACGAGCAGTACTTC. Protein: CASSQDAAGTPYEQYF.

This clonotype was recorded many times. The chain recombines TRBV11-2 with TRBJ2-5; TRBD1 matches 7 bases. In germline, CDR1 is SGHAT, CDR2 FQNNGV. V gave up 4 bases and J gave up 5 bases; unmatched junction bases: 10. CDR3 length: 15 residues. The CDR3 reads CASSSTGFQGETQYF. The CDR3 DNA reads TGTGCCAGCAGCTCGACAGGGTTCCAGGGGGAGACCCAGTACTTC. The complete variable domain, with remaining parts taken from reference TRBV11-2 and TRBJ2-5, reads EAGVAQSPRYKIIEKRQSVAFWCNPISGHATLYWYQQILGQGPKLLIQFQNNGVVDDSQLPKDRFSAERLKGVDSTLKIQPAKLEDSAVYLCASSSTGFQGETQYFGPGTRLLVL.

Only a few counts were recorded for this clonotype. Here the CDR3 reads CGGFANYGYTF. The CDR3 DNA sequence: TGCGGCGGATTCGCTAACTATGGCTACACCTTC. The chain combines TRBV29-1 with TRBJ1-2; D gene ambiguous. From germline, CDR1 is SQVTM and CDR2 ANQGSEA. The CDR3 runs 11 residues.

A few counts support this clonotype. The chain joins TRBV5-1 to TRBJ1-1; D gene uncertain. The CDR3 extends over 13 amino acids. V shed 4 bases and J shed 7 bases, with 14 bases lying between them. Looked up from germline, CDR1 is SGHRS and CDR2 is YFSETQ. DNA for the CDR3: TGCGCCAGCAGCGAGGGTCAGGCTCGTGAAGCTTTCTTT. Translating it yields CASSEGQAREAFF.

A note on this clonotype: An end of the junction does not agree with germline; a read error may underlie this. This CDR3 reads CASSLAGGVGAKNILYF. The CDR3 DNA reads TGTGCCAGCAGCTTAGCCGGGGGGGTAGGTGCCAAAAACATTCTGTACTTC. The chain employs TRBV3-1 and TRBJ2-4; 8 positions agree with TRBD2. The CDR3 is made up of 17 amino acids. The germline V gene has CDR1 LGHDT and CDR2 YNNKEL (reference sequence).

Of note for this clonotype: The CDR3 ends on some other residue instead of the conserved phenylalanine or tryptophan, so this is likely a read error. The chain employs TRBV20-1 and TRBJ2-3; 10 bases line up with TRBD2. V lost 0 bases and J lost 5; bases outside the gene matches: 2. The CDR3 spans 14 residues. CDR1 and CDR2 (germline): DFQATT, SNEGSKA (reference sequence). CDR3 sequence (DNA): TGCAGTGCTAGAGAGCCTAGCGGGGGAGATACGCAGTATATT. It translates to CSAREPSGGDTQYI.

V usage is TRBV20-1 and J usage is TRBJ2-7; D possibly corresponds to TRBD1 (5 bases). V was clipped by 4 bases and J by 0 bases, with 10 bases between them. The V gene's germline CDR1 is DFQATT and CDR2 SNEGSKA (reference sequence). This CDR3 has 13 amino acids. Here the CDR3 DNA reads TGCAGTGCTACAGGACAAGGCTCCTACGAGCAGTACTTC. Amino acid sequence: CSATGQGSYEQYF.

This clonotype was counted only a few times. This chain uses TRBV9 with TRBJ2-7; D remains ambiguous. The CDR3 has 14 residues. The V and J ends lost 0 bases and 0 bases respectively, with 7 bases between them. The germline CDR1 and CDR2 sequences are SGDLS and YYNGEE. CDR3 nucleotides: TGTGCCAGCAGCGTAGACCCGAACTCCTACGAGCAGTACTTC. This codes for CASSVDPNSYEQYF.

With regard to this clonotype: A read error is likely, as this CDR3 ends without the conserved phenylalanine or tryptophan. This chain connects TRBV5-5 to TRBJ2-5, with D perhaps matching TRBD1 (5 bases). V was cut by 3 bases and J by 1 base, with 19 bases left in between. The CDR3 is 17 amino acids. CDR1 is SGHKS, CDR2 YYEKEE, per germline (reference sequence). CDR3 bases: TGTGCCAGCAGCTGGCCCCGCAACAGGAACCCCCAAGAGACCCAGTACTGC. Amino acid sequence: CASSWPRNRNPQETQYC.

The chain employs TRBV5-6 and TRBJ2-5; 7 nucleotides agree with TRBD2. TRBJ2-7 matches the DNA end more closely, so the J call is doubtful. The CDR3 consists of 12 residues. CDR1 SGHDT and CDR2 YYEEEE come from the germline V gene. The CDR3 loop reads CASSWTRDEQYF. CDR3 DNA sequence: TGTGCCAGCAGCTGGACTAGGGACGAGCAGTACTTC.

CDR3 nucleotides: TGCGCCAGCAGCCACCAAGAAAGCCGACAAGGCTACGAGCAGTACTTC. Its translation: CASSHQESRQGYEQYF. The chain is built from TRBV4-1 and TRBJ2-7; D not resolved. Germline loops: CDR1 MGHRA, CDR2 YSYEKL. The CDR3 consists of 16 residues. V lost 3 bases and J lost 3, with 18 bases in between.

This clonotype was counted only a few times. The rearrangement links TRBV28 to TRBJ2-1; no firm D call. Germline CDR1 MDHEN, CDR2 SYDVKM. Trimming left V 6 bases short and J 0 bases short, with 6 bases between. The length of the CDR3 is 13 residues. CDR3 sequence reads: CASSRYSYNEQFF. CDR3 DNA: TGTGCCAGCAGCCGCTACTCCTACAATGAGCAGTTCTTC.

V and J are TRBV20-1 and TRBJ2-1; D is uncertain. Per the germline V gene, CDR1 is DFQATT and CDR2 is SNEGSKA (reference sequence). This CDR3 has 13 amino acids. V lost 3 bases and J 3 bases, leaving 9 bases between the germline ends. The CDR3 loop reads CSASNRVYNEQFF. CDR3 nucleotides: TGCAGTGCTAGCAACAGAGTCTACAATGAGCAGTTCTTC.

CDR3 sequence reads: CATSRERDYQETQYF. Here the CDR3 DNA reads TGTGCCACCAGCAGGGAACGGGATTACCAAGAGACCCAGTACTTC. The chain couples TRBV15 to TRBJ2-5, with D perhaps matching TRBD2 (5 bases). V lost 3 bases, J lost 0 bases, and 11 bases lay in between. Germline CDR1 reads LNHNV; CDR2 reads YYDKDF (reference sequence). This CDR3 comprises 15 residues.

The V gene is TRBV10-3, the J gene TRBJ2-5; D ambiguous. CDR3 length equals 12 residues. The germline CDR1 and CDR2 sequences are ENHRY and SYGVKD. Deletions cut 3 bases from V and 5 bases from J, with 7 bases between. The CDR3 reads CAISEIRETQYF. CDR3 sequence (DNA): TGTGCCATCAGTGAAATAAGGGAGACCCAGTACTTC.

The CDR3 loop reads CASRKPGRAYEQYF. In DNA, the CDR3 is TGTGCCAGCAGAAAACCGGGACGGGCCTACGAGCAGTACTTC. This chain uses TRBV28 with TRBJ2-7; D tentatively fits TRBD1 or TRBD2 (5 bases each). The V end lost 6 bases, the J end lost 2 bases, and 14 bases lay between the germline ends. The CDR3 covers 14 residues. Germline-derived CDR1 and CDR2 are MDHEN and SYDVKM. Supplemented by reference TRBV28 and TRBJ2-7, the full variable domain reads DVKVTQSSRYLVKRTGEKVFLECVQDMDHENMFWYRQDPGLGLRLIYFSYDVKMKEKGDIPEGYSVSREKKERFSLILESASTNQTSMYLCASRKPGRAYEQYFGPGTRLTVT.

This clonotype was picked up a small number of times. J is TRBJ2-1 and V is TRBV6-6; TRBD2 matches 16 bases. There are 16 residues in the CDR3. CDR1 and CDR2 (germline): MNHNY, SVGAGI (reference sequence). V shed 0 bases and J 15 bases; nucleotides not matched to a gene: 8. The CDR3, as DNA: TGTGCCAGCAGTTACTCGGTCGGGACTAGCGGGGGGGGTCGGTTCTTC. It is translated as CASSYSVGTSGGGRFF.

The table lists this clonotype with a few counts. The rearrangement uses TRBV7-2 and TRBJ1-1; D is unresolved. The CDR3 extends over 13 amino acids. V shed 3 bases and J shed 1 base, with 6 bases lying between them. Germline CDR1 and CDR2: SGHTA and FQGNSA. The CDR3 nucleotides are TGTGCCAGCAGCTTCAGACAGAACACTGAAGCTTTCTTT. This sequence encodes CASSFRQNTEAFF.

This clonotype was seen more than once but under ten times. The DNA for the CDR3 is TGTGCCAGCAGCCCCGGACAGGGGGCCCCCTACGAGCAGTACTTC. Encoded protein: CASSPGQGAPYEQYF. This chain uses TRBV5-6 with TRBJ2-7, with 11 bases matching TRBD1. Trimming at V came to 4 bases and at J to 2 bases, leaving 5 bases not matched to a gene. CDR3 length: 15 amino acids. The germline V gene encodes CDR1 SGHDT and CDR2 YYEEEE.

In regard to this clonotype: The conserved closing phenylalanine or tryptophan is absent in this CDR3, likely reflecting a read error. CDR3 DNA: TGTGCCAGCAGCCAAGATCTCACAGGGAACAACTATGGCTACACCTGC. This gives the protein CASSQDLTGNNYGYTC. The V gene is TRBV14, the J gene TRBJ1-2, with D perhaps TRBD1 (6 bases). This CDR3 has 16 amino acids. The V end was cut by 0 bases, the J end by 2 bases, with 13 bases between. Looked up from germline, CDR1 is SGHDN and CDR2 is FVKESK.

The V call is TRBV6-1, the J call TRBJ2-5; the D is unclear. V was cut by 2 bases and J by 0 bases, with 10 bases left in between. Germline V gene sequence: CDR1 MNHNS, CDR2 SASEGT. This CDR3 contains 15 residues. The CDR3 DNA is TGTGCCAGCAGTGAATCTTTGACATACCAAGAGACCCAGTACTTC. This gives the protein CASSESLTYQETQYF.

The V gene is TRBV29-1, the J gene TRBJ1-2; a weak D match, TRBD1 (6 bases). This CDR3 contains 15 residues. Germline assignment: CDR1 SQVTM and CDR2 ANQGSEA. The germline V and J ends were trimmed by 0 bases and 5 bases, with 16 bases remaining between them. CDR3 in amino acids: CSVEDGGSSGYGYTF. CDR3 DNA: TGCAGCGTTGAAGACGGGGGCTCCTCGGGATATGGCTACACCTTC.

In this sample, this clonotype turned up a few times. J is TRBJ1-6 and V is TRBV2, with D possibly being TRBD1 (5 bases). V lost 7 bases and J lost 4, with 14 bases in between. Germline assignment: CDR1 SNHLY and CDR2 FYNNEI. The CDR3 consists of 15 residues. The CDR3 loop reads CASTNPGGYNSPLHF. The CDR3 DNA is TGTGCCAGCACCAACCCGGGGGGTTATAATTCACCCCTCCACTTT. Full variable domain (outside the CDR3, taken from reference TRBV2 and TRBJ1-6): EPEVTQTPSHQVTQMGQEVILRCVPISNHLYFYWYRQILGQKVEFLVSFYNNEISEKSEIFDDQFSVERPDGSNFTLKIRSTKLEDSAMYFCASTNPGGYNSPLHFGNGTRLTVT.